This T cell receptor beta chain was profiled in a study of blood T cells in healthy people across ages. At the level of the study: Using template switching, researchers captured about one barcoded beta molecule for each two T cells.

A minimum of 7 million PBMCs was isolated per sample. A J-beta primer mix and a sample-barcoded 5' primer were used in a second PCR of about 7 to 12 cycles. Every cDNA was tagged by a template-switch adaptor with 12 random nucleotides. TCRdb recomputed calls from the 5' RACE reads with MiXCR, one row per CDR3 protein. The sample includes about 900,000 distinct CDR3 sequences, 40% to 60% of them seen just once. Germline CDR1 and CDR2: SEHNR and FQNEAQ (reference sequence). The V and J ends lost 5 bases and 5 bases respectively, with 19 bases between them. The CDR3 is 15 amino acids. The chain couples TRBV7-9 to TRBJ2-7, with D possibly being TRBD2 (6 bases). This clonotype originated in a man younger than 45 in good health. Sequenced input: blood. In nucleotides, the CDR3 is TGTGCCAGCAGCCGGCCGGCGGGAAGTACGGACGAGCAGTACTTC. Translating it yields CASSRPAGSTDEQYF.